The clone carrying this T cell receptor (beta chain) was found many times. Its antigen is currently unknown. The data stem from a study of T cell repertoires in cytomegalovirus infection. Looking at the study overall: Evidence of both CMV infection and a matching HLA type came from public TCR beta signatures.

The V gene's germline CDR1 is SGHVS and CDR2 FQNEAQ. The CDR3 runs to 15 residues. V dropped 4 bases and J dropped 2; count of bases not matched to a gene: 7. MiXCR, applied by TCRdb to the reads, yields one record per CDR3 protein. The table lists approximately 400,000 distinct CDR3 sequences, around 32% of them singletons, with roughly an eighth in the top ten. General study results and limits: CMV-specific TCR beta clonotypes restricted by HLA-C were the ones dominating the ex vivo response. Individuals carrying CMV plus the relevant HLA were identified by cumulative frequency of public TCR beta families.

Material: PBMCs. The receptor's source is a human donor in good health (CMV status not recorded). Some clones in this sample may be carry-over from other donors' samples. The chain recombines TRBV7-8 with TRBJ1-1; TRBD1 matches 7 bases. CDR3 sequence (DNA): TGTGCCAGCAGCTCCCGACAGGGCGGCAACACTGAAGCTTTCTTT. Amino acids: CASSSRQGGNTEAFF.